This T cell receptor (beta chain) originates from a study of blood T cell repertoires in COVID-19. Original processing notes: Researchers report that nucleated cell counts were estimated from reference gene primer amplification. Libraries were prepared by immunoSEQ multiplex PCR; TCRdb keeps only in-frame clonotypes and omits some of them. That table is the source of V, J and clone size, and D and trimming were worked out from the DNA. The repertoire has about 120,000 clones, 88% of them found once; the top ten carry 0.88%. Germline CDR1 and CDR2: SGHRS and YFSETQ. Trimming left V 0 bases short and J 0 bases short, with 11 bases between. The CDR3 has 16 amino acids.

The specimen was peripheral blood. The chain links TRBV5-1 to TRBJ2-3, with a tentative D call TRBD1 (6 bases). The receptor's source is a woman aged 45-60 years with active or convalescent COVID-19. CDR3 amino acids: CASSLGTARSTDTQYF. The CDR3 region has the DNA TGCGCCAGCAGCTTGGGGACAGCGAGGAGCACAGATACGCAGTATTTT.